These T cell receptor beta chains were read from a single sample in a study of T cell changes during pregnancy in multiple sclerosis. Generated by immunoSEQ multiplex PCR, the TCRdb table keeps only in-frame clones and is missing some. Of 65,000 to 80,000 clones listed, roughly 93% are singletons. The source was peripheral blood, collected in the second trimester of pregnancy. Every receptor here comes from a female donor with multiple sclerosis, enrolled in a pregnancy study. Both conserved end residues are part of each CDR3. A D gene is named only where the DNA matches it firmly. Size values are once, few and many counts, or a class for expanded clones, and some rows have none.

>TRBD2|TRBJ2-7|.|TRBV14
CASSHPGLAGGLSYEQYF
TGTGCCAGCAGCCACCCGGGACTAGCGGGGGGACTCTCCTACGAGCAGTACTTC
>.|TRBJ1-1|few|TRBV6-6
CASSFGTAHEAFF
TGTGCCAGCAGTTTCGGAACAGCCCATGAAGCTTTCTTT
>TRBD1|TRBJ1-2|.|TRBV7-9
CASSPWDRGSVGYTF
TGTGCCAGCAGCCCGTGGGACAGGGGTTCGGTTGGCTACACCTTC
>TRBD1|TRBJ2-7|.|TRBV5-1
CASSFTTGGAAYEQYF
TGCGCCAGCAGTTTTACGACAGGGGGGGCCGCCTACGAGCAGTACTTC
>.|TRBJ2-3|.|TRBV6-1
CASSDRGLPDTQYF
TGTGCCAGCAGTGACAGGGGCCTCCCAGATACGCAGTATTTT
>TRBD1|TRBJ1-5|once|TRBV18
CASSPGTDSNQPQHF
TGTGCCAGCTCACCCGGGACAGATAGCAATCAGCCCCAGCATTTT
>TRBD1|TRBJ1-1|.|TRBV7-3
CASSLLPTRTGAAVNTEAFF
TGTGCCAGCAGCTTGTTACCCACCCGGACAGGGGCCGCGGTTAACACTGAAGCTTTCTTT
>.|TRBJ1-1|.|TRBV10-3
CAISEELMNTEAFF
TGTGCCATCAGTGAGGAGCTTATGAACACTGAAGCTTTCTTT
>TRBD1|TRBJ2-3|once|TRBV11-3
CASSPQLETGVPADTQYF
TGTGCCAGCAGCCCCCAACTTGAGACAGGGGTACCTGCAGATACGCAGTATTTT
>.|TRBJ1-1|.|TRBV27
CASSLSPTVNTEAFF
TGTGCCAGCAGTTTATCTCCGACAGTGAACACTGAAGCTTTCTTT
>TRBD1|TRBJ1-2|.|TRBV9
CASSVGGQYGYTF
TGTGCCAGCAGCGTAGGGGGACAGTATGGCTACACCTTC
>TRBD1|TRBJ1-6|.|TRBV9
CASSPGETGNSPLHF
TGTGCCAGCAGCCCGGGGGAGACAGGGAATTCACCCCTCCACTTT
>TRBD1|TRBJ1-1|.|TRBV15
CATRVGTGLGLNTEAFF
TGTGCCACCAGGGTAGGGACAGGGTTAGGTCTGAACACTGAAGCTTTCTTT
>.|TRBJ2-3|.|TRBV5-1
CASSLGLAESTDTQYF
TGCGCCAGCAGCTTGGGTTTAGCAGAAAGCACAGATACGCAGTATTTT
>.|TRBJ2-2|.|TRBV5-6
CASSLRGQNTGELFF
TGTGCCAGCAGCTTAAGGGGCCAGAACACCGGGGAGCTGTTTTTT
>.|TRBJ2-7|.|TRBV6-1
CALEEVGGASYEQYF
TGTGCCCTTGAAGAAGTTGGGGGGGCCTCCTACGAGCAGTACTTC
>.|TRBJ2-5|.|TRBV11-1
CASSSGTQSLVSQETQYF
TGTGCCAGCAGCTCCGGGACTCAGAGTTTGGTGTCCCAAGAGACCCAGTACTTC
>.|TRBJ2-7|.|TRBV6-6
CASSTGGRAPTYEQYF
TGTGCCAGCTCGACCGGGGGACGAGCGCCCACCTACGAGCAGTACTTC
>.|TRBJ1-4|.|TRBV11-2
CASGAPGNNEKLFF
TGTGCCAGCGGCGCGCCAGGCAATAATGAAAAACTGTTTTTT
>TRBD1|TRBJ2-2|.|TRBV29-1
CSVEGDRGTGELFF
TGCAGCGTCGAAGGGGACAGGGGCACCGGGGAGCTGTTTTTT
>.|TRBJ2-5|.|TRBV15
CATASAETQYF
TGTGCCACCGCTAGCGCGGAGACCCAGTACTTC
>.|TRBJ1-2|few|TRBV5-5
CASSPWTANYGYTF
TGTGCCAGCAGCCCCTGGACAGCCAACTATGGCTACACCTTC
>.|TRBJ1-4|.|TRBV7-2
CASSPQGIFEKLFF
TGTGCCAGCAGCCCGCAGGGTATCTTTGAAAAACTGTTTTTT
>.|TRBJ1-1|.|TRBV7-8
CASSLIQYGTEAFF
TGTGCCAGCAGCTTAATCCAATACGGCACTGAAGCTTTCTTT
>TRBD1|TRBJ1-2|.|TRBV18
CASSPPGTELYGYTF
TGTGCCAGCTCACCACCCGGGACAGAGCTCTATGGCTACACCTTC
>TRBD1|TRBJ2-3|once|TRBV5-6
CASSSGQLQRTDTQYF
TGTGCCAGCAGCTCGGGACAGCTACAGCGCACAGATACGCAGTATTTT
>.|TRBJ1-4|.|TRBV15
CATSILPQEGYEKLFF
TGTGCCACCAGCATTTTACCACAGGAGGGGTATGAAAAACTGTTTTTT
>.|TRBJ1-6|.|TRBV27
CASSFPGLGSPLHF
TGTGCCAGCAGTTTTCCAGGGCTAGGTTCACCCCTCCACTTT
>.|TRBJ2-2|.|TRBV11-2
CASSLEAGVAGELFF
TGTGCCAGCAGCTTAGAGGCAGGGGTGGCCGGGGAGCTGTTTTTT
>TRBD1|TRBJ1-4|.|TRBV28
CASREGATNEKLFF
TGTGCCAGCAGAGAGGGGGCGACTAATGAAAAACTGTTTTTT
>.|TRBJ2-2|.|TRBV5-6
CASSGGRGPGELFF
TGTGCCAGCAGCGGCGGCAGGGGACCCGGGGAGCTGTTTTTT
>.|TRBJ1-1|.|TRBV28
CASSLGTAGTENTEAFF
TGTGCCAGCAGTTTAGGGACTGCCGGGACGGAGAACACTGAAGCTTTCTTT
>.|TRBJ2-2|.|TRBV2
CASSVYSGAGELFF
TGTGCCAGCAGTGTTTACTCAGGGGCCGGGGAGCTGTTTTTT
>.|TRBJ1-4|.|TRBV6-5
CASRPGGYGEKLFF
TGTGCCAGCAGACCCGGGGGATACGGTGAAAAACTGTTTTTT
>TRBD1|TRBJ1-2|.|TRBV5-6
CASSRPGQTTYGYTF
TGTGCCAGCAGCCGGCCGGGACAGACTACCTATGGCTACACCTTC
>TRBD2|TRBJ2-3|.|TRBV6-1
CASSEEAGGGTDTQYF
TGTGCCAGCAGTGAGGAAGCGGGGGGCGGCACAGATACGCAGTATTTT
>TRBD1|TRBJ1-6|.|TRBV2
CAGSGQGFSPLHF
TGTGCCGGATCGGGACAGGGGTTTTCACCCCTCCACTTT
>TRBD1|TRBJ2-2|.|TRBV5-6
CASSLSWTGSTGELFF
TGTGCCAGCAGCTTGAGTTGGACAGGGTCTACCGGGGAGCTGTTTTTT
>.|TRBJ2-2|.|TRBV6-5
CASSTTGELFF
TGTGCCAGCAGTACTACCGGGGAGCTGTTTTTT
>TRBD2|TRBJ2-5|.|TRBV9
CASSAGLAGETQYF
TGTGCCAGCAGCGCCGGACTAGCGGGCGAGACCCAGTACTTC
>.|TRBJ2-7|.|TRBV6-5
CASRTGFGTYEQYF
TGTGCCAGCAGGACAGGTTTTGGTACCTACGAGCAGTACTTC
>.|TRBJ1-2|.|TRBV9
CASSPLPGGGSGYTF
TGTGCCAGCAGCCCCCTCCCGGGGGGGGGAAGTGGCTACACCTTC
>.|TRBJ2-1|.|TRBV19
CASSATGTLGNEQFF
TGTGCCAGTAGTGCCACCGGGACACTGGGGAATGAGCAGTTCTTC
>.|TRBJ1-1|.|TRBV5-1
CASSTGRTEAFF
TGCGCCAGTAGTACAGGGCGCACTGAAGCTTTCTTT
>TRBD1|TRBJ1-6|.|TRBV2
CASREQGGSPLHF
TGTGCCAGCAGGGAACAGGGGGGATCACCCCTCCACTTT
>.|TRBJ2-3|.|TRBV25-1
CASSLGQPSTDTQYF
TGTGCCAGCAGCCTGGGGCAGCCCAGCACAGATACGCAGTATTTT
>TRBD2|TRBJ2-1|.|TRBV10-3
CAISRAGPLNEQFF
TGTGCCATCAGCAGAGCGGGGCCACTCAATGAGCAGTTCTTC
>TRBD1|TRBJ1-2|large|TRBV13
CASSGWTGEGYTF
TGTGCCAGCAGCGGATGGACAGGGGAAGGCTACACCTTC
>TRBD1|TRBJ2-7|.|TRBV11-1
CASSLSGGASEQYF
TGTGCCAGCAGCTTATCAGGGGGCGCGAGCGAGCAGTACTTC
>TRBD1|TRBJ1-3|.|TRBV5-1
CASSPGQGAGNTIYF
TGCGCCAGCAGCCCCGGACAGGGGGCGGGAAACACCATATATTTT